This T cell receptor beta chain came from a study of cytomegalovirus exposure and HLA in healthy donors. Study findings and constraints: TCR beta sequences numbering 16,951 were associated with HLA alleles at 0.05 false discovery rate in a later analysis. Among the CMV-associated chains, three were confirmed in vitro as specific for CMV antigens.

This clone was counted a single time. What it binds is not known. Amplification used 60 Vbeta primers and 13 Jbeta primers. The data were produced by immunoSEQ multiplex PCR, yet TCRdb's version contains in-frame clones alone and is incomplete. Seen here are about 160,000 clones, more than 65% observed once, and the top ten hold 2.5% to 3%. Germline CDR1 is SGHVS and CDR2 is FNYEAQ. This CDR3 has 15 amino acids. Sequencing was done on a sample of PBMCs. This receptor was taken from a woman between 35 and 50 years old in good health and CMV-seropositive. This chain joins TRBV7-6 and TRBJ2-5; TRBD2 matches at 7 bases. The end of the DNA is better explained by TRBJ2-7, so the J call may be wrong. The CDR3 DNA follows: TGTGCCAGCAGCTCACTTAGGGAGGGCGGGAACGAGCAGTACTTC. This sequence encodes CASSSLREGGNEQYF.